A selection of T cell receptor beta chains follows, all from one sample in a study of siplizumab effects on memory and regulatory T cells. The data were produced by immunoSEQ multiplex PCR, yet TCRdb's version contains in-frame clones alone and is incomplete. This sample has roughly 100,000 clones, with 80% to 95% found just once. The specimen was CD4+ T cells sorted from blood. These receptors were collected from a human donor in good health. CDR3s include the opening cysteine and the closing phenylalanine or tryptophan. The order of the fields is D gene, V gene, clone size, J gene, CDR3 protein, CDR3 DNA. D genes are given only for firm matches. The listing skips clone size in some rows; elsewhere it reads once, few, many or a size class.

d_call: .; v_call: TRBV7-9; clone_size: once; j_call: TRBJ2-1; cdr3_aa: CASSLSGSSYNEQFF; cdr3_nt: TGTGCCAGCAGCCTTAGCGGAAGCTCCTACAATGAGCAGTTCTTC
d_call: .; v_call: TRBV15; clone_size: .; j_call: TRBJ2-4; cdr3_aa: CATSREGTRIGNIQYF; cdr3_nt: TGTGCCACCAGCAGAGAAGGGACCCGGATCGGAAACATTCAGTACTTC
d_call: .; v_call: TRBV6-1; clone_size: .; j_call: TRBJ2-1; cdr3_aa: CASSEYLSAVNEQFF; cdr3_nt: TGTGCCAGCAGTGAATACTTATCGGCGGTGAATGAGCAGTTCTTC
d_call: .; v_call: TRBV7-6; clone_size: .; j_call: TRBJ2-1; cdr3_aa: CASSSLSGRGFNEQFF; cdr3_nt: TGTGCCAGCAGCTCCCTGTCCGGGAGAGGGTTCAATGAGCAGTTCTTC
d_call: TRBD1; v_call: TRBV5-1; clone_size: .; j_call: TRBJ1-2; cdr3_aa: CASSRDSFTQANYGYTF; cdr3_nt: TGCGCCAGCAGTCGGGACAGCTTTACACAAGCTAACTATGGCTACACCTTC
d_call: .; v_call: TRBV4-2; clone_size: .; j_call: TRBJ1-2; cdr3_aa: CASSQDLTRGYTF; cdr3_nt: TGTGCCAGCAGCCAAGATTTGACGCGGGGCTACACCTTC
d_call: TRBD2; v_call: TRBV5-1; clone_size: .; j_call: TRBJ2-3; cdr3_aa: CASSLTSGRATDTQYF; cdr3_nt: TGCGCCAGCAGCTTAACTAGCGGGAGGGCCACAGATACGCAGTATTTT
d_call: .; v_call: TRBV28; clone_size: .; j_call: TRBJ1-5; cdr3_aa: CASSPRRVDQPQHF; cdr3_nt: TGTGCCAGCAGCCCCCGTAGGGTCGATCAGCCCCAGCATTTT
d_call: .; v_call: TRBV18; clone_size: .; j_call: TRBJ2-3; cdr3_aa: CASSPEGPDTQYF; cdr3_nt: TGTGCCAGCTCACCCGAGGGCCCAGATACGCAGTATTTT
d_call: .; v_call: TRBV27; clone_size: few; j_call: TRBJ2-4; cdr3_aa: CASSLVRANIQYF; cdr3_nt: TGTGCCAGCAGTTTAGTTAGGGCGAACATTCAGTACTTC
d_call: TRBD2; v_call: TRBV27; clone_size: .; j_call: TRBJ2-2; cdr3_aa: CASRKPGLAWSGELFF; cdr3_nt: TGTGCCAGCAGAAAACCGGGACTAGCATGGTCCGGGGAGCTGTTTTTT
d_call: .; v_call: TRBV7-9; clone_size: .; j_call: TRBJ1-5; cdr3_aa: CASSPIISGGQGNQPQHF; cdr3_nt: TGTGCCAGCAGCCCAATTATTTCAGGTGGGCAGGGCAATCAGCCCCAGCATTTT
d_call: .; v_call: TRBV12-5; clone_size: .; j_call: TRBJ2-2; cdr3_aa: CASGLVFSGDWNGELFF; cdr3_nt: TGTGCTAGTGGTTTGGTATTTTCGGGAGATTGGAACGGGGAGCTGTTTTTT
d_call: .; v_call: TRBV28; clone_size: .; j_call: TRBJ1-5; cdr3_aa: CASGGVQPQHF; cdr3_nt: TGTGCCAGCGGGGGAGTTCAGCCCCAGCATTTT
d_call: .; v_call: TRBV30; clone_size: .; j_call: TRBJ1-3; cdr3_aa: CACPNWGGNTIYF; cdr3_nt: TGTGCCTGCCCAAACTGGGGTGGAAACACCATATATTTT
d_call: .; v_call: TRBV6-1; clone_size: .; j_call: TRBJ2-7; cdr3_aa: CASTKTWDTTYEQYF; cdr3_nt: TGTGCCAGCACCAAAACCTGGGACACTACCTACGAGCAGTACTTC
d_call: .; v_call: TRBV18; clone_size: .; j_call: TRBJ2-3; cdr3_aa: CASSPLAQSSTDTQYF; cdr3_nt: TGTGCCAGCTCACCACTCGCCCAGTCCTCCACAGATACGCAGTATTTT
d_call: .; v_call: TRBV5-1; clone_size: .; j_call: TRBJ2-3; cdr3_aa: CASSLAATSTDTQYF; cdr3_nt: TGCGCCAGCAGCTTGGCTGCGACTAGCACAGATACGCAGTATTTT
d_call: .; v_call: TRBV5-1; clone_size: .; j_call: TRBJ1-1; cdr3_aa: CASSLGTFVGGTEAFF; cdr3_nt: TGCGCCAGCAGCTTGGGGACTTTTGTAGGGGGCACTGAAGCTTTCTTT
d_call: .; v_call: TRBV21-1; clone_size: .; j_call: TRBJ2-4; cdr3_aa: CASQATIKNIQYF; cdr3_nt: TGTGCCTCACAGGCGACAATTAAAAACATTCAGTACTTC
d_call: .; v_call: TRBV7-3; clone_size: .; j_call: TRBJ2-3; cdr3_aa: CASSLVYSPADTQYF; cdr3_nt: TGTGCCAGCAGCTTAGTTTATAGCCCTGCCGATACGCAGTATTTT
d_call: .; v_call: TRBV2; clone_size: .; j_call: TRBJ1-4; cdr3_aa: CASRDGTNEKLFF; cdr3_nt: TGTGCCAGTAGAGACGGGACTAATGAAAAACTGTTTTTT
d_call: .; v_call: TRBV27; clone_size: .; j_call: TRBJ2-7; cdr3_aa: CASSPLTVSYEQYF; cdr3_nt: TGTGCCAGCAGCCCCCTGACCGTGAGCTACGAGCAGTACTTC
d_call: .; v_call: TRBV28; clone_size: once; j_call: TRBJ2-7; cdr3_aa: CASSTTYEQYF; cdr3_nt: TGTGCCAGCAGTACGACCTACGAGCAGTACTTC
d_call: .; v_call: TRBV19; clone_size: .; j_call: TRBJ2-2; cdr3_aa: CASFRGTNTGELFF; cdr3_nt: TGTGCCAGCTTCAGGGGCACGAACACCGGGGAGCTGTTTTTT
d_call: TRBD1; v_call: TRBV5-1; clone_size: .; j_call: TRBJ2-2; cdr3_aa: CASSRIQGAGGELFF; cdr3_nt: TGCGCCAGCAGCCGGATACAGGGGGCTGGCGGGGAGCTGTTTTTT
d_call: .; v_call: TRBV19; clone_size: .; j_call: TRBJ1-1; cdr3_aa: CASSIKVTGNTEAFF; cdr3_nt: TGTGCCAGTAGTATTAAGGTCACCGGGAACACTGAAGCTTTCTTT
d_call: .; v_call: TRBV6-1; clone_size: .; j_call: TRBJ2-7; cdr3_aa: CASNPIGEATYEQYF; cdr3_nt: TGTGCCAGCAACCCAATAGGGGAGGCTACTTACGAGCAGTACTTC
d_call: .; v_call: TRBV19; clone_size: .; j_call: TRBJ1-2; cdr3_aa: CASSTPGDTNYGYTF; cdr3_nt: TGTGCCAGTAGTACTCCAGGGGATACTAACTATGGCTACACCTTC
d_call: TRBD1; v_call: TRBV6-5; clone_size: .; j_call: TRBJ2-1; cdr3_aa: CASSFYRDRTSNEQFF; cdr3_nt: TGTGCCAGCAGTTTCTACCGGGACAGGACCAGCAATGAGCAGTTCTTC
d_call: .; v_call: TRBV28; clone_size: .; j_call: TRBJ1-1; cdr3_aa: CASSPPVRNTEAFF; cdr3_nt: TGTGCCAGCAGCCCGCCGGTCAGAAACACTGAAGCTTTCTTT
d_call: TRBD1; v_call: TRBV6-5; clone_size: .; j_call: TRBJ1-2; cdr3_aa: CASSARQGKKGYTF; cdr3_nt: TGTGCCAGCAGTGCCCGACAGGGGAAAAAGGGCTACACCTTC